Given below is one TCR beta chain in context. Its antigen is as yet unknown. Systemic immunosuppression or a history of autoimmune disease excluded patients. On cycle 4 day 1 and cycle 7 day 1, as well as at baseline, blood was sampled. This sample stems from a study of OX40 agonist ivuxolimab in advanced cancers. Sequencing used immunoSEQ multiplex PCR; TCRdb keeps in-frame clones, though not all of them. The table includes nearly 95,000 clones, around 94% detected once. Trimming removed 6 bases from V and 8 bases from J, with 20 bases in between. Germline lookup yields CDR1 SEHNR and CDR2 FQNEAQ (reference sequence). The CDR3 totals 15 residues. Study-wide results and caveats: The antigens recognized by the expanded peripheral T cells, that is their antigen specificity, were not determined. Expansion of clones was among the lowest in partial responders at 0.1-3.0 mg/kg.

Here the sequenced sample was CD4+ or CD8+ T cells sorted from blood, taken in a trial of the OX40 agonist ivuxolimab. The rearrangement links TRBV7-9 to TRBJ2-1, with D possibly TRBD1 on 6 matching bases. This TCR came from an adult with an advanced solid tumor such as melanoma, head and neck, liver or kidney cancer. The CDR3 DNA reads TGTGCCAGCAGTCCTAAACAGGGAGACGGGTATGAGCAGTTCTTC. Protein: CASSPKQGDGYEQFF.